The 17 T cell receptor beta chains reported below all come from one sample, sequenced in a study of blood T cell repertoires in COVID-19. Assay used: immunoSEQ multiplex PCR; TCRdb lists only in-frame clones, some missing. This sample has over 100,000 clones, with 84% found just once. Sequenced sample: peripheral blood. The receptors originated from a woman older than 75 with active or convalescent COVID-19.

The rearrangement joins TRBV18 to TRBJ2-3; 8 nucleotides line up with TRBD1. The CDR3 covers 18 residues. Germline loops: CDR1 KGHSH, CDR2 LQKENI. The trim removed 0 bases at V and 1 base at J, leaving 9 bases unmatched. This chain's CDR3 is CASSPPSTGGSRTDTQYF. Here the CDR3 DNA reads TGTGCCAGCTCACCACCGAGTACAGGGGGTTCCCGCACAGATACGCAGTATTTT. The full variable domain, its missing parts supplied by reference TRBV18 and TRBJ2-3, is NAGVMQNPRHLVRRRGQEARLRCSPMKGHSHVYWYRQLPEEGLKFMVYLQKENIIDESGMPKERFSAEFPKEGPSILRIQQVVRGDSAAYFCASSPPSTGGSRTDTQYFGPGTRLTVL.

Details on this clone: At one end the junction does not follow the germline gene, possibly because of a read error. The chain employs TRBV7-7 and TRBJ2-2; the D gene is possibly TRBD1 (5 bases). Germline loops: CDR1 SSHAT, CDR2 FNYEAQ (reference sequence). This CDR3 is 15 amino acids long. The CDR3 DNA reads TGTGCTAGCAGCCCGGACATGGAGAACACCGGGGAGCTGTTTTTT. Its translation is CASSPDMENTGELFF.

CDR3 coding DNA: TGTGCCAGCAGTTACTCAGGGGGCGGCGGGGAGCTGTTTTTT. As protein: CASSYSGGGGELFF. The J gene is TRBJ2-2, the V gene TRBV6-6, with 7 bases lining up with TRBD1. CDR3 length equals 14 residues. Germline lookup yields CDR1 MNHNY and CDR2 SVGAGI (reference sequence). V was clipped by 0 bases and J by 7 bases; unmatched bases: 2.

The genes are TRBV5-6 and TRBJ2-7; 8 positions agree with TRBD1. In germline, CDR1 is SGHDT, CDR2 YYEEEE. The CDR3 has 12 residues. The V gene end was trimmed by 6 bases and the J gene end by 6 bases; junction bases not matched to a gene: 5. Written as DNA, the CDR3 is TGTGCCAGCACCTCGGACAGGGTCGAGCAGTACTTC. Its translation is CASTSDRVEQYF.

Only one count was recorded for this clone. The rearrangement joins TRBV3-1 (or the pseudogene TRBV3-2) to TRBJ1-1; maybe TRBD1 (6 bases). V gave up 4 bases and J gave up 2 bases, with 11 bases separating them. Germline assignment: CDR1 LGHDT and CDR2 YNNKEL (reference sequence). The CDR3 extends over 14 amino acids. In DNA, the CDR3 is TGTGCCAGCAGCCCCGGACAGCGAAACACTGAAGCTTTCTTT. This gives the protein CASSPGQRNTEAFF.

The genes are TRBV11-3 and TRBJ2-2; D is unresolved. CDR1 and CDR2 from the germline V gene are SGHNT and YENEEA. This CDR3 region has 13 residues. Deletions cut 1 base from V and 6 bases from J, with 6 bases between. The CDR3 spells CASSLGGSGELFF. The CDR3, as DNA: TGTGCCAGCAGCTTAGGCGGCTCCGGGGAGCTGTTTTTT.

This sequence joins TRBV6-4 and TRBJ2-2, with D possibly TRBD2 on 6 matching bases. The germline V and J ends were trimmed by 6 bases and 4 bases, with 9 bases remaining between them. CDR3 length equals 13 residues. Per germline, CDR1 MRHNA and CDR2 SNTAGT. CDR3 loop: CASRLAGTGELFF. DNA for the CDR3: TGTGCCAGCAGACTAGCCGGCACCGGGGAGCTGTTTTTT.

The chain carries TRBV9 and TRBJ2-5, with TRBD2 matching 9 bases. Germline V gene lookup returns CDR1 SGDLS and CDR2 YYNGEE. The CDR3 sequence is 15 residues long. After removal of 4 bases from V and 1 base from J, the junction contained 5 bases not matched to a gene. The CDR3 spells CASSISGSVQETQYF. In DNA form, the CDR3 reads TGTGCCAGCAGCATTAGCGGGAGTGTCCAAGAGACCCAGTACTTC. Complete variable domain (other parts from reference TRBV9 and TRBJ2-5): DSGVTQTPKHLITATGQRVTLRCSPRSGDLSVYWYQQSLDQGLQFLIQYYNGEERAKGNILERFSAQQFPDLHSELNLSSLELGDSALYFCASSISGSVQETQYFGPGTRLLVL.

The chain has TRBV7-6 and TRBJ1-6; the match to TRBD1 covers 7 bases. The germline CDR1 and CDR2 sequences are SGHVS and FNYEAQ. V was pared by 2 bases and J by 10 bases, with 14 bases of the junction left unmatched. The length of the CDR3 is 17 residues. Written as DNA, the CDR3 is TGTGCCAGCAGCTTACTACTATCGACAGGGTCCGGGTCACCCCTCCACTTT. It is translated as CASSLLLSTGSGSPLHF.

This clone appeared a few times. The chain carries TRBV15 and TRBJ1-5; D gene ambiguous. Germline CDR1 LNHNV, CDR2 YYDKDF (reference sequence). With 0 bases removed from V and 2 bases from J, the gap between germline ends came to 14 bases. The CDR3 covers 17 residues. The CDR3 bases are TGTGCCACCAGCAGAGATCTCTCGCGAGTTCGCAATCAGCCCCAGCATTTT. Translating it yields CATSRDLSRVRNQPQHF.

The chain joins TRBV7-9 to TRBJ2-3, with D uncertain. V was cut by 1 base and J by 2 bases, with 13 bases left in between. The CDR3 loop spans 16 amino acids. The germline gives CDR1 SEHNR, CDR2 FQNEAQ (reference sequence). For the CDR3, the DNA is TGTGCCAGCAGCTTAGATGGCGGATACTACACAGATACGCAGTATTTT. It specifies CASSLDGGYYTDTQYF.

This clone was detected only once. The chain couples TRBV28 to TRBJ2-7; D may be TRBD2 (7 bases). Germline CDR1 is MDHEN and CDR2 is SYDVKM. The CDR3 length is 15 residues. V lost 3 bases to trimming and J lost 5 bases, with 17 bases between them. The CDR3 DNA reads TGTGCCAGCAGTTTTGCTTCGGGGGGCCAGGACGAGCAGTACTTC. Its protein product is CASSFASGGQDEQYF.

The V call is TRBV30, the J call TRBJ2-3; 8 bases match TRBD1. After removal of 5 bases from V and 4 bases from J, the junction contained 8 bases not matched to a gene. This CDR3 region has 14 residues. Germline V gene data show CDR1 as GTSNPN and CDR2 as SVGIG (reference sequence). CDR3 amino acids: CAWDRGGTPDTQYF. In nucleotides, the CDR3 is TGTGCCTGGGACAGGGGTGGCACTCCAGATACGCAGTATTTT.

This clone was found a few times. V usage is TRBV3-1 (or the pseudogene TRBV3-2) and J usage is TRBJ1-5; tentatively, D is TRBD1 (5 bases). Trimming took 4 bases from V and 3 from J, leaving 7 bases between them. The length of the CDR3 is 13 residues. The V gene's germline CDR1 is LGHDT and CDR2 YNNKEL (reference sequence). CDR3 loop: CASSPGSNQPQHF. The CDR3 DNA sequence: TGTGCCAGCAGCCCAGGGTCCAATCAGCCCCAGCATTTT.

The chain has TRBV7-3 and TRBJ2-1, with 9 bases that match TRBD1. Trimming removed 0 bases from V and 8 bases from J; junction bases left unmatched: 8. Germline CDR1 SGHTA, CDR2 FQGTGA. This CDR3 is built from 16 residues. CDR3 loop: CASSLTEGQGIHEQFF. CDR3 nucleotides: TGTGCCAGCAGCTTAACTGAGGGACAGGGTATTCATGAGCAGTTCTTC.

This chain links TRBV19 with TRBJ2-7; D not resolved. Trimming took 5 bases from V and 3 from J, leaving 11 bases between them. Germline V gene lookup returns CDR1 LNHDA and CDR2 SQIVND (reference sequence). The CDR3 is made up of 13 amino acids. In DNA, the CDR3 is TGTGCCAGTAGTCCCGACTCCAACTACGAGCAGTACTTC. Amino acid sequence: CASSPDSNYEQYF.

This sequence joins TRBV2 and TRBJ1-2; 9 bases map to TRBD1. The CDR3 totals 13 residues. The germline gives CDR1 SNHLY, CDR2 FYNNEI. V shed 5 bases and J 4 bases; nucleotides not matched to a gene: 2. CDR3 sequence: CASSRDRAYGYTF. The DNA for the CDR3 is TGTGCCAGCAGTCGGGACAGGGCCTATGGCTACACCTTC. The full variable domain, rest sourced from reference TRBV2 and TRBJ1-2, is EPEVTQTPSHQVTQMGQEVILRCVPISNHLYFYWYRQILGQKVEFLVSFYNNEISEKSEIFDDQFSVERPDGSNFTLKIRSTKLEDSAMYFCASSRDRAYGYTFGSGTRLTVV.